The 19 T cell receptor beta chains presented below share a single source sample, sequenced in a study of control samples from healthy donors and cancer patients. Profiling relied on immunoSEQ multiplex PCR, and the TCRdb table lists in-frame clones only, not all of them. This sample yields approximately 180,000 clones, of which 80% to 95% are seen a single time; about 2% belongs to the top ten. The sequenced material came from blood. The receptors stem from a woman in her forties in good health.

The chain uses TRBV15 and TRBJ1-5, with D unclear. In germline, CDR1 is LNHNV, CDR2 YYDKDF (reference sequence). V was trimmed by 0 bases and J by 0 bases, leaving 12 bases between them. This CDR3 is 17 amino acids long. This CDR3 is CATSRDKGLYSNQPQHF. As DNA, the CDR3 is TGTGCCACCAGCAGAGATAAGGGCCTGTATAGCAATCAGCCCCAGCATTTT.

This clone was seen more than once but under ten times. The chain recombines TRBV19 with TRBJ1-1; D unresolved. Germline V gene lookup returns CDR1 LNHDA and CDR2 SQIVND (reference sequence). The CDR3 runs 14 residues. V was pared by 0 bases and J by 1 base, with 6 bases between. The CDR3, as DNA: TGTGCCAGTAGTATAGATCTGGAGAACACTGAAGCTTTCTTT. Translating it yields CASSIDLENTEAFF. Together with reference TRBV19 and TRBJ1-1, the CDR3 gives the full variable domain: DGGITQSPKYLFRKEGQNVTLSCEQNLNHDAMYWYRQDPGQGLRLIYYSQIVNDFQKGDIAEGYSVSREKKESFPLTVTSAQKNPTAFYLCASSIDLENTEAFFGQGTRLTVV.

This clone was seen only a few times. V usage is TRBV7-2 and J usage is TRBJ2-2; no reliable D call. This CDR3 contains 14 residues. V lost 5 bases to trimming and J lost 7 bases, with 14 bases between them. CDR1 and CDR2 (germline): SGHTA, FQGNSA. CDR3 residues: CASSRSQSGGELFF. CDR3 nucleotides: TGTGCCAGCAGCCGGAGCCAGTCTGGCGGGGAGCTGTTTTTT.

The genes are TRBV4-1 and TRBJ1-1, with 8 positions matching TRBD1. Germline values: CDR1 MGHRA, CDR2 YSYEKL. Unmatched junction bases numbered 2, after V lost 6 bases and J lost 2 bases. The CDR3 contains 13 residues. CDR3 in DNA: TGCGCCAGCAGAGACAGGGGCAACACTGAAGCTTTCTTT. Translated: CASRDRGNTEAFF.

The J gene is TRBJ1-1, the V gene TRBV5-1; D unclear. The V gene lost 3 bases and the J gene lost 11 bases, with 8 bases spanning the gap. The germline V gene encodes CDR1 SGHRS and CDR2 YFSETQ. The CDR3 has 10 residues. CDR3 nucleotide sequence: TGCGCCAGCAGCTCAACAATGGCTTTCTTT. Amino acid sequence: CASSSTMAFF. Full variable domain (rest looked up from reference TRBV5-1 and TRBJ1-1): KAGVTQTPRYLIKTRGQQVTLSCSPISGHRSVSWYQQTPGQGLQFLFEYFSETQRNKGNFPGRFSGRQFSNSRSEMNVSTLELGDSALYLCASSSTMAFFGQGTRLTVV.

The chain joins TRBV19 to TRBJ2-7, with 9 bases identical to TRBD2. Germline trimming cut 6 bases from V and 6 bases from J; bases unmatched to any gene: 12. Germline V gene sequence: CDR1 LNHDA, CDR2 SQIVND (reference sequence). This CDR3 is built from 15 residues. The CDR3, as DNA: TGTGCCAGTAGCCCCATGTCTAGCGGGGATACCGAGCAGTACTTC. It yields the protein CASSPMSSGDTEQYF. Drawing the rest from reference TRBV19 and TRBJ2-7, the complete variable domain is DGGITQSPKYLFRKEGQNVTLSCEQNLNHDAMYWYRQDPGQGLRLIYYSQIVNDFQKGDIAEGYSVSREKKESFPLTVTSAQKNPTAFYLCASSPMSSGDTEQYFGPGTRLTVT.

The chain links TRBV12-3 or TRBV12-4 to TRBJ2-1, with D possibly matching TRBD1 (7 bases). The V gene lost 5 bases and the J gene lost 9 bases, with 14 bases spanning the gap. The CDR3 length is 13 residues. CDR3 residues: CASSRVRGAEQFF. The CDR3 bases are TGTGCCAGCAGTCGAGTCAGGGGGGCTGAGCAGTTCTTC.

As to this clone: The junction and the germline gene differ at one end; a read error may be behind it. The V gene is TRBV5-1, the J gene TRBJ1-5, with D maybe TRBD1 (5 bases). The CDR3 totals 13 residues. Per the germline V gene, CDR1 is SGHRS and CDR2 is YFSETQ. The CDR3 coding sequence is TGCGCCAGCAGATTGGGCTGGGACCAGCCCCAGCATTTT. It translates to CASRLGWDQPQHF.

The V and J genes are TRBV7-2 and TRBJ2-3; D ambiguous. The CDR3 has 12 residues. CDR1 SGHTA and CDR2 FQGNSA come from the germline V gene. Trimming took off 1 base at V and 6 bases at J, with 5 bases between the two ends. The CDR3 sequence is CASSLDSDTQYF. Here the CDR3 DNA reads TGTGCCAGCAGCTTAGATTCGGATACGCAGTATTTT.

V is TRBV10-3 and J is TRBJ2-1, with 8 bases aligning to TRBD2. The CDR3 extends over 14 amino acids. The junction had 5 bases not matched to a gene; V was cut back by 7 bases and J by 3 bases. Germline V CDR1 and CDR2: ENHRY, SYGVKD. CDR3 residues: CAITSGGLYNEQFF. The CDR3 nucleotides are TGTGCCATCACCTCGGGGGGGCTCTACAATGAGCAGTTCTTC.

This clone showed up just a few times. V usage is TRBV20-1 and J usage is TRBJ1-1; D not resolved. This CDR3 is built from 11 residues. Deletions cut 8 bases from V and 6 bases from J, with 13 bases between. From germline, CDR1 is DFQATT and CDR2 SNEGSKA (reference sequence). The CDR3 spells CSPDTLAEAFF. CDR3 nucleotides: TGCAGTCCAGATACCCTCGCTGAAGCTTTCTTT.

The chain combines TRBV7-2 with TRBJ1-3; D gene unclear. The CDR3 length is 15 residues. CDR1 and CDR2 from the germline V gene are SGHTA and FQGNSA. Trimming took 1 base from V and 0 from J, leaving 7 bases between them. This CDR3 reads CASSLDGGSGNTIYF. The CDR3 DNA reads TGTGCCAGCAGCTTAGATGGAGGCTCTGGAAACACCATATATTTT.

The genes are TRBV29-1 and TRBJ1-1; unclear D gene. Germline CDR1 SQVTM, CDR2 ANQGSEA. The CDR3 is made up of 10 amino acids. The V end lost 6 bases, the J end lost 3 bases, and 5 bases lay between the germline ends. The CDR3 here is CSVVDTEAFF. CDR3 in DNA: TGCAGCGTGGTGGACACTGAAGCTTTCTTT.

This clone was counted a single time. V gene TRBV12-3 or TRBV12-4 combines with J gene TRBJ1-2, with 8 bases lining up with TRBD1. The V segment lost 7 bases and the J segment 7 bases; nucleotides outside the gene matches: 8. The CDR3 runs 13 residues. The CDR3 bases are TGTGCCAGCAACGCGGACAGGGTGGGTGGCTACACCTTC. Protein sequence: CASNADRVGGYTF.

This clone was counted once. The gene calls are TRBV5-6 and TRBJ2-1; no reliable D call. V gave up 2 bases and J gave up 7 bases, with 10 bases separating them. Germline values: CDR1 SGHDT, CDR2 YYEEEE. This CDR3 has 13 residues. CDR3 bases: TGTGCCAGCAGCTTCAGGCAGTTTAATGAGCAGTTCTTC. This translates into CASSFRQFNEQFF.

This chain connects TRBV3-1 (or the pseudogene TRBV3-2) to TRBJ1-2; D not resolved. The germline V gene encodes CDR1 LGHDT and CDR2 YNNKEL (reference sequence). V lost 2 bases and J 6 bases, leaving 7 bases between the germline ends. The CDR3 covers 12 residues. Here the CDR3 reads CASSQNGDGYTF. CDR3 DNA: TGTGCCAGCAGCCAAAATGGCGATGGCTACACCTTC.

V usage is TRBV9 and J usage is TRBJ2-2, with a tentative D call TRBD1 (6 bases). Germline V gene data show CDR1 as SGDLS and CDR2 as YYNGEE. The V end was cut by 5 bases, the J end by 3 bases, with 14 bases between. The CDR3 runs 15 residues. This CDR3 reads CASSLGQGYTGELFF. DNA for the CDR3: TGTGCCAGCAGTCTGGGGCAGGGGTACACCGGGGAGCTGTTTTTT.

The chain joins TRBV5-4 to TRBJ1-5; tentatively, D is TRBD1 (6 bases). Trimming left V 4 bases short and J 6 bases short, with 14 bases between. This CDR3 contains 14 residues. The germline V gene has CDR1 SGHNT and CDR2 YYREEE (reference sequence). The CDR3 region is CASSPGAGGQPQHF. Written as DNA, the CDR3 is TGTGCCAGCAGCCCAGGGGCGGGGGGTCAGCCCCAGCATTTT. Based on the CDR3 plus reference TRBV5-4 and TRBJ1-5, the full variable domain is ETGVTQSPTHLIKTRGQQVTLRCSSQSGHNTVSWYQQALGQGPQFIFQYYREEENGRGNFPPRFSGLQFPNYSSELNVNALELDDSALYLCASSPGAGGQPQHFGDGTRLSIL.

The V call is TRBV19, the J call TRBJ2-5; D might be TRBD2 (5 bases). The CDR3 runs 14 residues. Germline CDR1 is LNHDA and CDR2 is SQIVND (reference sequence). V was trimmed by 1 base and J by 2 bases, leaving 8 bases between them. The CDR3 DNA sequence: TGTGCCAGTAGTATAGGTAGCGCTCAAGAGACCCAGTACTTC. This codes for CASSIGSAQETQYF.